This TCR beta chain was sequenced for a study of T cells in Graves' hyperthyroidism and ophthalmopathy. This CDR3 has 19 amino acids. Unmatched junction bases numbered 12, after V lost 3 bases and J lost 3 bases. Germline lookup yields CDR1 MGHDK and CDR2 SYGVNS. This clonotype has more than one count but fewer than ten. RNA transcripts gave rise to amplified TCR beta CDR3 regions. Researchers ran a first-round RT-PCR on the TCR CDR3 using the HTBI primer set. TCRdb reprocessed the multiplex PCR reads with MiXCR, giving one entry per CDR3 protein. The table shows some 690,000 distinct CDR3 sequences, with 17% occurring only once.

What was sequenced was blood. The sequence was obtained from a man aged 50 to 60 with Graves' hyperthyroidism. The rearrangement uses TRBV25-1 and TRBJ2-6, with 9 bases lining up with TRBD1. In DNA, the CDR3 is TGTGCCAGCAGTGACCCACCGGGACAGGGCAGTGGTGGGGCCAACGTCCTGACTTTC. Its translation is CASSDPPGQGSGGANVLTF.